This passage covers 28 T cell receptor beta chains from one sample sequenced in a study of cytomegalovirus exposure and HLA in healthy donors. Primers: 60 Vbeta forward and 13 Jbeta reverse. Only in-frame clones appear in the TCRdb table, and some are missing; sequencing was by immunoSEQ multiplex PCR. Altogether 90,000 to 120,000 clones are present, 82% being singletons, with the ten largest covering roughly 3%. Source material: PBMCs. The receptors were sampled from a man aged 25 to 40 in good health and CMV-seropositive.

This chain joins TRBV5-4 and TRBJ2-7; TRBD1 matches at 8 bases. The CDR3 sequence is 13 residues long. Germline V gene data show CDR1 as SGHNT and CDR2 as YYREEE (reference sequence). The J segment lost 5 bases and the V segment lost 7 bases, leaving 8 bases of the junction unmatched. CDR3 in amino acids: CASGSQGANEQYF. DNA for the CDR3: TGTGCCAGCGGATCCCAGGGGGCCAACGAGCAGTACTTC. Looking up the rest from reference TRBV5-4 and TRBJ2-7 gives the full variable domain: ETGVTQSPTHLIKTRGQQVTLRCSSQSGHNTVSWYQQALGQGPQFIFQYYREEENGRGNFPPRFSGLQFPNYSSELNVNALELDDSALYLCASGSQGANEQYFGPGTRLTVT.

The CDR3 bases are TGTGCCAGCAGTGACGCCGGGAACACTGAAGCTTTCTTT. Protein sequence: CASSDAGNTEAFF. The chain combines TRBV2 with TRBJ1-1, with D hard to call. Germline V gene lookup returns CDR1 SNHLY and CDR2 FYNNEI. The CDR3 length is 13 residues. V gave up 3 bases and J gave up 1 base, with 6 bases separating them.

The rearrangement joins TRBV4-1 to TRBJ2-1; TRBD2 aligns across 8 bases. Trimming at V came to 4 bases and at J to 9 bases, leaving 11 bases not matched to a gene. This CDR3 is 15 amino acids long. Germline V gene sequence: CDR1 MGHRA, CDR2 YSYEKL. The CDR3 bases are TGCGCCAGCAGCCTAGCGGGAATCAACGTGGGTGAGCAGTTCTTC. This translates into CASSLAGINVGEQFF.

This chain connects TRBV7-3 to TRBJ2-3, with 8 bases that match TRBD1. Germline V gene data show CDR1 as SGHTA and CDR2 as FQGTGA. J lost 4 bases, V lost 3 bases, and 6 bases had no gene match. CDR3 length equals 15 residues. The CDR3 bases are TGTGCCAGCAGCTTGGGACAGGTTGGTGCAGATACGCAGTATTTT. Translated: CASSLGQVGADTQYF.

In nucleotides, the CDR3 is TGTGCCAGCAGCCACACAGATACGCAGTATTTT. It encodes CASSHTDTQYF. The V call is TRBV27, the J call TRBJ2-3; D not certain. The V gene's germline CDR1 is MNHEY and CDR2 SMNVEV (reference sequence). CDR3 length equals 11 residues. The V end lost 6 bases, the J end lost 2 bases, and 3 bases lay between the germline ends.

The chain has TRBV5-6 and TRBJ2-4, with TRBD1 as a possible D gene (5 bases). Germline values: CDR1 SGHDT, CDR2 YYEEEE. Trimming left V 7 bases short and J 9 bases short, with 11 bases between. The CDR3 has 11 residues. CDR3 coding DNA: TGTGCCAGCTCCTTAGGGGCCATTCAGTACTTC. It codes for CASSLGAIQYF.

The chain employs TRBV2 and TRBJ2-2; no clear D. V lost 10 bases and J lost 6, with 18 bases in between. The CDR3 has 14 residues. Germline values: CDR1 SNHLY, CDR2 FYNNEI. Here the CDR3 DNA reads TGTGCCATCCAGAGGCGTTCTTTCGCCGGGGAGCTGTTTTTT. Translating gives CAIQRRSFAGELFF.

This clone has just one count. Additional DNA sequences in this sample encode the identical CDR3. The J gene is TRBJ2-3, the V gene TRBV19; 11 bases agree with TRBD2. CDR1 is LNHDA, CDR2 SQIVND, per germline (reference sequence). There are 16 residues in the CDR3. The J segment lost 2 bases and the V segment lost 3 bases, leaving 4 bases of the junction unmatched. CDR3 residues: CASSIGSGGATDTQYF. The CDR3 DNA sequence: TGTGCCAGTAGTATTGGTAGCGGGGGGGCCACAGATACGCAGTATTTT. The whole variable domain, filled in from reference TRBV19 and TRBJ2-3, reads DGGITQSPKYLFRKEGQNVTLSCEQNLNHDAMYWYRQDPGQGLRLIYYSQIVNDFQKGDIAEGYSVSREKKESFPLTVTSAQKNPTAFYLCASSIGSGGATDTQYFGPGTRLTVL.

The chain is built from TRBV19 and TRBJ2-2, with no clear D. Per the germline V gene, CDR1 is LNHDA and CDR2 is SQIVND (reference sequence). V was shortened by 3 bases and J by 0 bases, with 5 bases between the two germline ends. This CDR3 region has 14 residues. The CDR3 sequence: CASSMLANTGELFF. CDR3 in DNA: TGTGCCAGTAGTATGCTAGCGAACACCGGGGAGCTGTTTTTT.

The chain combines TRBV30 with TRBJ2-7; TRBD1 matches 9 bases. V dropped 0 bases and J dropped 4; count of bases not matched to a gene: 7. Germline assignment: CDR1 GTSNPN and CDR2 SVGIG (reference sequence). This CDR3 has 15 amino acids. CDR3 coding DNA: TGTGCCTGGAGTGTACCAACAGGGGGCTGGTACGAGCAGTACTTC. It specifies CAWSVPTGGWYEQYF.

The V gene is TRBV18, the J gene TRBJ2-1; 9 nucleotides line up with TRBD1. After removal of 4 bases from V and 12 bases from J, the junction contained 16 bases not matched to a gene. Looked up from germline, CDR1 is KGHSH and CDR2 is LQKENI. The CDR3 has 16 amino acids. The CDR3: CASSRDSGTGSSGQFF. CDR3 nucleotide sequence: TGTGCCAGCTCACGCGACTCCGGGACAGGGTCGTCGGGGCAGTTCTTC.

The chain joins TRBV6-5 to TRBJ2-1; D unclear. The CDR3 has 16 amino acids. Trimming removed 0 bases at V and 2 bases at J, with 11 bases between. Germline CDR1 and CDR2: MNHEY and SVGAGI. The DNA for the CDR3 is TGTGCCAGCAGTTACTCGGGCAGCCCCACCTACAATGAGCAGTTCTTC. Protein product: CASSYSGSPTYNEQFF.

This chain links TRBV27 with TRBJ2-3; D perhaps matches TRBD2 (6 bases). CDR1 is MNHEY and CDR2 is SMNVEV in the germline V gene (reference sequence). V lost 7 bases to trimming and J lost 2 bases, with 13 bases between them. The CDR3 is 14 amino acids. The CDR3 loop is CASTLGGYTDTQYF. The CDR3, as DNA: TGTGCCAGCACCCTTGGGGGGTACACAGATACGCAGTATTTT.

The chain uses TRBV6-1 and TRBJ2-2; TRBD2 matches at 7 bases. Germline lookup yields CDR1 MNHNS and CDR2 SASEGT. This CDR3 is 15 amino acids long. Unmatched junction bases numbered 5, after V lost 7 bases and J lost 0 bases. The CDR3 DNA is TGTGCCAGCACCATTGGACTAGCGAACACCGGGGAGCTGTTTTTT. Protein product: CASTIGLANTGELFF.

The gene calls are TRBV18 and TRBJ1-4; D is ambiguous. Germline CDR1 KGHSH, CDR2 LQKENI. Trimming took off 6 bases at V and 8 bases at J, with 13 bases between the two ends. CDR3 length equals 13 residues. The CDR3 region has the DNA TGTGCCAGCTCCCGAGAGGAGGGAGAAAAACTGTTTTTT. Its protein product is CASSREEGEKLFF.

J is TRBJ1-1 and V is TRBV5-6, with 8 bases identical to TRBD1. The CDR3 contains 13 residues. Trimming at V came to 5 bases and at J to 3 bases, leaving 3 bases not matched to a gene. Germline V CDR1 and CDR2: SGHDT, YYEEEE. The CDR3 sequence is CASRTGVHTEAFF. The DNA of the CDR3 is TGTGCCAGCAGGACAGGGGTACACACTGAAGCTTTCTTT. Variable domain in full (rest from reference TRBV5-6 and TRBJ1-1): DAGVTQSPTHLIKTRGQQVTLRCSPKSGHDTVSWYQQALGQGPQFIFQYYEEEERQRGNFPDRFSGHQFPNYSSELNVNALLLGDSALYLCASRTGVHTEAFFGQGTRLTVV.

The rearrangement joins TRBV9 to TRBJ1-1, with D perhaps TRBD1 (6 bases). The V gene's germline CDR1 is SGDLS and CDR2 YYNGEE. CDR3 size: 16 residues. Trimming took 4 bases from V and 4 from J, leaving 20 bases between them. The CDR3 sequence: CASSPQGFGPVTEAFF. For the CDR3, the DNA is TGTGCCAGCAGCCCTCAGGGGTTCGGCCCCGTCACTGAAGCTTTCTTT.

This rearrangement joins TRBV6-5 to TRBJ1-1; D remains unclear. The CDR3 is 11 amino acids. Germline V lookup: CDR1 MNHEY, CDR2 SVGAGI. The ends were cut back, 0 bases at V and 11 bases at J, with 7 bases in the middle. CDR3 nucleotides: TGTGCCAGCAGTTACTCGAACGGGGCTTTCTTT. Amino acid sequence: CASSYSNGAFF.

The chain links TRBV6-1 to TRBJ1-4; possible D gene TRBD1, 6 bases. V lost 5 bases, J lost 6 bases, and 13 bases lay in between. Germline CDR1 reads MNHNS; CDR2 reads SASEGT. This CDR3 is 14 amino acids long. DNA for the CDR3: TGTGCCAGCAGTCCCCGGGACATAGATGAAAAACTGTTTTTT. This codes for CASSPRDIDEKLFF.

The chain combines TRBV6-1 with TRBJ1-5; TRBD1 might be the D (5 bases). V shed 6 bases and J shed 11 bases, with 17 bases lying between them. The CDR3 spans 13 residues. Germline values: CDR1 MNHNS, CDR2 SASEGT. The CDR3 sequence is CASRPTQGGTQHF. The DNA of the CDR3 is TGTGCCAGCAGACCCACCCAGGGAGGGACCCAGCATTTT.

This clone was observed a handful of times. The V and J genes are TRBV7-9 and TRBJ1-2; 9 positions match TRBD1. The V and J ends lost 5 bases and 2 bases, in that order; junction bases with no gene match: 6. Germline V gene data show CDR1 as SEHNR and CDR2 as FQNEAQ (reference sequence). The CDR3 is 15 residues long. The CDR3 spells CASSPRQGVNYGYTF. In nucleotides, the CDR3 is TGTGCCAGCAGCCCCCGACAGGGGGTGAACTATGGCTACACCTTC.

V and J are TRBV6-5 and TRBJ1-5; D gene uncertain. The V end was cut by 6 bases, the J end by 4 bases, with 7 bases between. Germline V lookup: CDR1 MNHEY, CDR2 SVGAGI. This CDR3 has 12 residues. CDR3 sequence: CASRAGNQPQHF. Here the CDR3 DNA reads TGTGCCAGCAGAGCCGGGAATCAGCCCCAGCATTTT.

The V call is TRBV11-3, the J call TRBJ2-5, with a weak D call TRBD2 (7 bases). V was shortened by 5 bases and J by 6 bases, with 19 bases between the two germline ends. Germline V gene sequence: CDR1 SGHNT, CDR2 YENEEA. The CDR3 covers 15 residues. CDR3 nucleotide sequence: TGTGCCAGCAGCCAAACCGGGGGGCCCGGCAAGACCCAGTACTTC. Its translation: CASSQTGGPGKTQYF. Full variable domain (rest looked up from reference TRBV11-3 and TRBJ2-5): EAGVVQSPRYKIIEKKQPVAFWCNPISGHNTLYWYLQNLGQGPELLIRYENEEAVDDSQLPKDRFSAERLKGVDSTLKIQPAELGDSAVYLCASSQTGGPGKTQYFGPGTRLLVL.

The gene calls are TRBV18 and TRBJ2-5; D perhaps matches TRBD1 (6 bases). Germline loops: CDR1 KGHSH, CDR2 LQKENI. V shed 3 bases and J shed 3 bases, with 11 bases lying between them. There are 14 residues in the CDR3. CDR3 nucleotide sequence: TGTGCCAGCTCACCCTCGACAGGAGAAGAGACCCAGTACTTC. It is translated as CASSPSTGEETQYF.

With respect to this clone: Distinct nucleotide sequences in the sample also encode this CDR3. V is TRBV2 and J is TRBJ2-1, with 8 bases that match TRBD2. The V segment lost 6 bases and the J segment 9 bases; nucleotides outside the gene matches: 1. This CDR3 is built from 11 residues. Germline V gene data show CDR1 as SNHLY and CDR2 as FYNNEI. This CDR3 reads CASSAGGEQFF. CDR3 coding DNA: TGTGCCAGCAGCGCGGGGGGTGAGCAGTTCTTC.

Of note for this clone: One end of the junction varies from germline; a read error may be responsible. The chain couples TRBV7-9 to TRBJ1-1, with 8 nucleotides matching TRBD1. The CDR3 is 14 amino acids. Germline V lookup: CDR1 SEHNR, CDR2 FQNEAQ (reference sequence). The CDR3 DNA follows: TGTTCCAGCAGCTTAGGACAGGGCGTGACTGAAGCTTTCTTT. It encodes CSSSLGQGVTEAFF.

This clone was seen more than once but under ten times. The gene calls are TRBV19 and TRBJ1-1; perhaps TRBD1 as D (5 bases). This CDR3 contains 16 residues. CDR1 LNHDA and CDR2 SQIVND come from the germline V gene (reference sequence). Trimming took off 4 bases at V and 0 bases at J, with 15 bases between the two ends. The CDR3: CASSRGQGILNTEAFF. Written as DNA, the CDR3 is TGTGCCAGTAGTAGGGGTCAGGGAATATTGAACACTGAAGCTTTCTTT.

This chain's CDR3 is CASSSTGTDTQYF. CDR3 DNA sequence: TGTGCCAGCAGTAGTACAGGCACAGATACGCAGTATTTT. The chain uses TRBV27 and TRBJ2-3; D unclear. The CDR3 extends over 13 amino acids. From germline, CDR1 is MNHEY and CDR2 SMNVEV (reference sequence). Trimming removed 5 bases at V and 1 base at J, with 7 bases between.